This TCR beta chain is from a study of spatial heterogeneity in lung cancer (dated by TCRdb to the late 2010s). Describing the broader study: Beta-chain transcripts were consistently detected in greater numbers than alpha-chain transcripts, which likely reflected higher beta-chain transcript abundance. In the raw uncorrected reads, each unique combination of TCR and UMI appeared more than ten times on average. Nonsynonymous mutation counts, determined by whole-exome sequencing of tumor tissue, were related to TCR repertoire features. The study quantitatively compared TCR alpha and beta repertoires across multiple tumor regions, matched nontumor lung and blood in non-small cell lung cancer. At surgery, both alpha and beta chains were TCR-sequenced in under 250 tumor regions, about 61 matched nontumor lung samples and a few dozen PBMC samples.

This clonotype was found many times. What this receptor recognizes is not known. Base qualities are not recorded, but no much larger clone differs from it by a single base. The library was built by means of 5' RACE. Sequencing was carried out with a NextSeq 500. The TCR library protocol attached a unique molecular identifier to each TCR cDNA molecule to allow correction of PCR and sequencing errors. In the paper's pipeline: TCR identification, UMI-based error correction and CDR3 extraction were all carried out with Decombinator tools. TCRs above a frequency of 2 per 1,000, corresponding to the top 1% of the tumor frequency distribution, were defined as expanded. Renyi diversity was calculated using the R vegan package after each repertoire was subsampled 100 times to 5,000 TCRs. CDR3 similarity networks were constructed using string-kernel similarity of amino acid triplets, with links drawn between CDR3s whose pairwise similarity was above 0.82. TCRdb reran the public reads through fastp at Q25 and MiXCR, keeping productive beta chains. Merged by CDR3 protein, the rows form single entries marked with the most common genes and DNA. The V and J calls and clone size are TCRdb's, not the authors'. The sample includes roughly 60,000 distinct CDR3 sequences, with less than 10% observed a single time. The ten largest clones capture over 12% of the sample.

The time point label here, explained by the study, means: sample taken at primary tumor resection. Whole RNA extracted from tumor and nontumor lung tissue, or from cryopreserved PBMC samples, was used for TCR sequencing without cell sorting. The donors were 65 to 85 patients from the lung TRACERx cohort who had early-stage, untreated non-small cell lung cancer. A patient was chosen for TCR sequencing only when enough RNA was available from at least two tumor regions. General study outcomes and caveats: Ubiquitous expanded tumor TCRs were detected in blood more often at tumor resection than at routine follow-up. Confirming at a functional level the hypothesis that regional TCRs recognize regional mutations was considered to require additional single-cell paired TCR alpha and beta sequencing.

The CDR1 and CDR2 encoded by the germline V gene are SGHTA and FQGTGA. The CDR3 spans 13 residues, from the cysteine through the phenylalanine. CDR3 DNA is the only sequence kept; it has 39 bases, read in frame from the first base. Compared with germline, V lacks 11 bases and J lacks 4 bases; bases without a gene match: 10. The input for sequencing was PBMCs, taken at surgery. The chain couples TRBV7-3 to TRBJ1-1; 7 nucleotides in the junction match TRBD1. This clonotype originated in a female donor with early-stage non-small cell lung cancer. CDR3 loop: CAGVTGVGTEAFF. The DNA sequence is as follows: TGTGCCGGGGTAACAGGGGTTGGCACTGAAGCTTTCTTT.